Listed here are 11 T cell receptor beta chains from one sample, sequenced in a study of T cells in Graves' hyperthyroidism and ophthalmopathy (dated by TCRdb to between 2018 and 2020). The library was built by means of multiplex PCR. Sequencing took place on an Illumina HiSeq 2000. TCR beta CDR3 regions were amplified from RNA transcripts. A first-round RT-PCR of the TCR CDR3 used the HTBI primer set with the Qiagen OneStep RT-PCR kit. The raw public reads went through TCRdb reprocessing: fastp at Q25, MiXCR clone calling, in-frame beta chains kept. A single entry per CDR3 protein holds the most common genes and DNA from its merged rows. In all, the sample holds about 420,000 distinct CDR3 sequences, and 15% to 18% of those were seen once. 13% to 15% of the sample is in the top ten clones. Input material: blood. All receptors derive from a woman between 18 and 30 years old with Graves' hyperthyroidism.

The table lists this clonotype with many counts. This chain joins TRBV4-3 and TRBJ2-2; possible D gene TRBD1, 5 bases. In germline, CDR1 is LGHNA, CDR2 YSLEER. Trimming removed 0 bases from V and 3 bases from J, with 11 bases in between. The CDR3 is 16 amino acids. CDR3 sequence reads: CASSQDSGWDTGELFF. CDR3 DNA: TGCGCCAGCAGCCAAGACTCAGGGTGGGACACCGGGGAGCTGTTTTTT.

This clonotype was observed many times. This chain connects TRBV12-3 or TRBV12-4 to TRBJ2-2; possibly TRBD1 for D (5 bases). Trimming stripped 7 bases from V and 4 bases from J, with 22 bases between. This CDR3 has 17 residues. The CDR3 region is CASTLPRAGRTTGELFF. The CDR3 DNA reads TGTGCCAGCACCTTACCCCGTGCAGGGCGGACCACCGGGGAGCTGTTTTTT.

This clonotype came up a few times. The V and J genes are TRBV4-1 and TRBJ2-5, with TRBD1 matching over 7 bases. Germline CDR1 reads MGHRA; CDR2 reads YSYEKL. The CDR3 length is 16 residues. J was trimmed by 2 bases and V by 0 bases; bases with no gene match: 6. CDR3 DNA: TGCGCCAGCAGCCAAGATCGTCCGGGACAGCAAGAGACCCAGTACTTC. As protein: CASSQDRPGQQETQYF.

This clonotype was observed many times. V gene TRBV5-5 combines with J gene TRBJ2-7, with D perhaps matching TRBD2 (5 bases). This CDR3 has 15 residues. Germline V gives CDR1 SGHKS, CDR2 YYEKEE (reference sequence). V was pared by 0 bases and J by 2 bases, with 12 bases between. CDR3 region: CASSLAGLNTYEQYF. CDR3 DNA: TGTGCCAGCAGCTTGGCTGGACTTAACACCTACGAGCAGTACTTC.

This chain links TRBV12-3 or TRBV12-4 with TRBJ1-1, with D unclear. The CDR3 is made up of 14 amino acids. Between the trimmed V and J ends, which lost 5 bases and 2 bases, there was a span of 12 bases. CDR3 sequence (DNA): TGTGCCAGCAGTCGGGCTGGGATTAACACTGAAGCTTTCTTT. Translating gives CASSRAGINTEAFF.

This clonotype was recorded many times. V is TRBV14 and J is TRBJ2-1; TRBD2 matches at 10 bases. This CDR3 is 16 amino acids long. CDR1 and CDR2 (germline): SGHDN, FVKESK. Trimming cost V 5 bases and J 3 bases; bases outside gene matches: 7. This CDR3 reads CASSTSGTFLYNEQFF. CDR3 DNA sequence: TGTGCCAGCAGCACTAGCGGGACTTTTCTCTACAATGAGCAGTTCTTC.

This clonotype has just a few counts. This sequence joins TRBV10-3 and TRBJ2-1; TRBD1 agrees at 9 bases. The CDR3 is 11 residues long. Germline CDR1 reads ENHRY; CDR2 reads SYGVKD. With V trimmed by 5 bases and J by 13 bases, 3 bases remained unmatched. This chain's CDR3 is CAISRTGDQFF. The CDR3 coding sequence is TGTGCCATCAGTAGGACAGGGGATCAGTTCTTC.

The chain is built from TRBV20-1 and TRBJ2-7; the D gene is possibly TRBD1 (6 bases). The CDR3 sequence is 13 residues long. The germline V and J ends were trimmed by 4 bases and 5 bases, with 15 bases remaining between them. Looked up from germline, CDR1 is DFQATT and CDR2 is SNEGSKA (reference sequence). The CDR3 DNA reads as TGCAGTGCTACAGGGGCAGGGTTCGACGAGCAGTACTTC. Its translation is CSATGAGFDEQYF.

This clonotype was picked up many times. The chain links TRBV11-2 to TRBJ2-7, with D possibly TRBD2 on 5 matching bases. CDR1 and CDR2 from the germline V gene are SGHAT and FQNNGV. V was clipped by 3 bases and J by 6 bases, with 12 bases between them. The CDR3 totals 13 residues. CDR3 coding DNA: TGTGCCAGCAGCTTCCTCGGAGGTCCCGAGCAGTACTTC. Translation gives CASSFLGGPEQYF.

Ten or more counts support this clonotype. V gene TRBV12-3 or TRBV12-4 combines with J gene TRBJ2-5, with 7 bases fitting TRBD2. The CDR3 is made up of 14 amino acids. V trimming: 1 base; J trimming: 5 bases; junction bases outside the gene matches: 4. The CDR3 is CASSLVAGRETQYF. CDR3 sequence (DNA): TGTGCCAGCAGTTTAGTAGCGGGTCGGGAGACCCAGTACTTC.

The table lists this clonotype with many counts. This chain connects TRBV20-1 to TRBJ1-5, with a possible D match to TRBD1 (6 bases). In germline, CDR1 is DFQATT, CDR2 SNEGSKA (reference sequence). V was trimmed by 4 bases and J by 3 bases, leaving 13 bases between them. This CDR3 is built from 14 residues. In DNA form, the CDR3 reads TGCAGTGCTATAAAACAGGGCCCCAATCAGCCCCAGCATTTT. Translating gives CSAIKQGPNQPQHF.